These 27 T cell receptor beta chains were all obtained from the same sample, sequenced in a study of PD-1 blockade in classical Hodgkin lymphoma. Libraries were prepared by immunoSEQ multiplex PCR; TCRdb keeps only in-frame clonotypes and omits some of them. Here the sample spans some 22,000 clones, over 65% being singletons. The time point was: cycle 4 day 1 (C4D1), after less than seven weeks of nivolumab. In every patient, relapse followed autologous stem cell transplantation, while exposure to brentuximab vedotin differed. The material sequenced was peripheral blood mononuclear cells (PBMCs), taken before the fourth cycle of nivolumab. These receptors were obtained from a human donor with classical Hodgkin lymphoma.

This clone has only one observation. The CDR3 loop reads CASSLTPNTEAFF. DNA of the CDR3: TGTGCCAGCAGCTTAACCCCGAACACTGAAGCTTTCTTT. The gene calls are TRBV11-2 and TRBJ1-1; D is uncertain. This CDR3 comprises 13 residues. Trimming removed 2 bases at V and 1 base at J, with 5 bases between. Germline CDR1 reads SGHAT; CDR2 reads FQNNGV.

There are a few counts of this clone. J is TRBJ2-1 and V is TRBV27; D remains ambiguous. V was clipped by 3 bases and J by 2 bases, with 8 bases between them. This CDR3 is built from 14 residues. Germline CDR1 reads MNHEY; CDR2 reads SMNVEV (reference sequence). CDR3 sequence: CASSFKYPYNEQFF. Written as DNA, the CDR3 is TGTGCCAGCAGTTTCAAATATCCCTACAATGAGCAGTTCTTC.

V is TRBV6-6 and J is TRBJ1-2; maybe TRBD1 (6 bases). The CDR3 covers 13 residues. CDR1 is MNHNY, CDR2 SVGAGI, per germline (reference sequence). Trimming shortened V by 8 bases and J by 1 base, and 11 bases separated the two germline ends. DNA of the CDR3: TGTGCCAGCTTGGACAGTCTTAACTATGGCTACACCTTC. Amino acid sequence: CASLDSLNYGYTF.

The genes are TRBV19 and TRBJ2-1; TRBD2 agrees at 8 bases. The germline V gene has CDR1 LNHDA and CDR2 SQIVND (reference sequence). This CDR3 comprises 16 residues. The V gene end was trimmed by 5 bases and the J gene end by 0 bases; junction bases not matched to a gene: 6. The CDR3 nucleotides are TGTGCCAGTAGTTATGGCGGGAGGAGCTCCTACAATGAGCAGTTCTTC. Encoded protein: CASSYGGRSSYNEQFF.

The gene calls are TRBV9 and TRBJ2-7, with 10 bases lining up with TRBD1. The CDR3 is 15 residues long. V lost 4 bases to trimming and J lost 6 bases; unmatched junction nucleotides: 10. Germline assignment: CDR1 SGDLS and CDR2 YYNGEE. CDR3 amino acids: CASSSPWDRGSEQYF. DNA of the CDR3: TGTGCCAGCAGCTCGCCCTGGGACAGGGGATCCGAGCAGTACTTC.

The V gene is TRBV4-2, the J gene TRBJ1-5; a possible D gene is TRBD1 (5 bases). Germline V gene lookup returns CDR1 LGHNA and CDR2 YNFKEQ. The CDR3 is 16 amino acids. The V gene lost 0 bases and the J gene lost 9 bases, with 18 bases spanning the gap. The CDR3 DNA reads as TGTGCCAGCAGCCAAGAGATATCAGGCTCGAGGGGGCCCCAGCATTTT. It translates to CASSQEISGSRGPQHF.

The V call is TRBV19, the J call TRBJ1-3; D remains unclear. The V end lost 3 bases, the J end lost 0 bases, and 12 bases lay between the germline ends. The CDR3 length is 16 residues. Germline V lookup: CDR1 LNHDA, CDR2 SQIVND (reference sequence). The CDR3 spells CASSIAATSSGNTIYF. Written as DNA, the CDR3 is TGTGCCAGTAGTATTGCAGCCACCAGCTCTGGAAACACCATATATTTT.

This clone was observed a few times. The V call is TRBV5-6, the J call TRBJ2-7, with 8 bases lining up with TRBD1. The junction had 8 bases not matched to a gene; V was cut back by 4 bases and J by 5 bases. The length of the CDR3 is 14 residues. Germline CDR1 is SGHDT and CDR2 is YYEEEE. CDR3 nucleotide sequence: TGTGCCAGCAGCGCCGACAGGGGTCGCAACGAGCAGTACTTC. It is translated as CASSADRGRNEQYF.

This clone was found once. In nucleotides, the CDR3 is TGTGCCAGCGCCTATGGGACTAGCGGTTACAATGAGCAGTTCTTC. This translates into CASAYGTSGYNEQFF. The V and J genes are TRBV6-1 and TRBJ2-1; 11 bases are a match to TRBD2. CDR3 length: 15 residues. V lost 8 bases to trimming and J lost 4 bases; unmatched junction nucleotides: 7. Germline V lookup: CDR1 MNHNS, CDR2 SASEGT.

This sequence joins TRBV6-1 and TRBJ2-1; no reliable D call. The CDR3 runs 12 residues. V lost 4 bases and J 10 bases, leaving 11 bases between the germline ends. Germline V gene sequence: CDR1 MNHNS, CDR2 SASEGT. Written as DNA, the CDR3 is TGTGCCAGCAGTGCCTTGGCCAGGGAGCAGTTCTTC. It translates to CASSALAREQFF.

The rearrangement joins TRBV28 to TRBJ2-6; no clear D gene. Per germline, CDR1 MDHEN and CDR2 SYDVKM. This CDR3 comprises 13 residues. V was shortened by 8 bases and J by 0 bases, with 5 bases between the two germline ends. The CDR3 sequence is CASFGSGANVLTF. The CDR3 DNA reads TGTGCCAGCTTCGGCTCTGGGGCCAACGTCCTGACTTTC. The full variable domain, its missing parts supplied by reference TRBV28 and TRBJ2-6, is DVKVTQSSRYLVKRTGEKVFLECVQDMDHENMFWYRQDPGLGLRLIYFSYDVKMKEKGDIPEGYSVSREKKERFSLILESASTNQTSMYLCASFGSGANVLTFGAGSRLTVL.

The V and J genes are TRBV9 and TRBJ2-1; 7 bases are shared with TRBD2. This CDR3 is 16 amino acids long. Germline V lookup: CDR1 SGDLS, CDR2 YYNGEE. J was trimmed by 9 bases and V by 3 bases; bases with no gene match: 15. The CDR3 DNA is TGTGCCAGCAGCGCCCGTTCTAGCGGTAAAGAGGGTGAGCAGTTCTTC. This gives the protein CASSARSSGKEGEQFF.

This clone was detected only a few times. This chain uses TRBV5-1 with TRBJ2-3; D is undetermined. This CDR3 region has 14 residues. Germline assignment: CDR1 SGHRS and CDR2 YFSETQ. V dropped 5 bases and J dropped 3 bases, with 13 bases sitting between them. The CDR3 DNA reads as TGCGCCAGCAGTGACCAAACCGGGACAGATACGCAGTATTTT. The encoded protein is CASSDQTGTDTQYF.

A few counts support this clone. The chain combines TRBV2 with TRBJ1-2; the D gene is possibly TRBD1 (5 bases). Between the trimmed V and J ends, which lost 4 bases and 7 bases, there was a span of 7 bases. The CDR3 has 11 residues. The V gene's germline CDR1 is SNHLY and CDR2 FYNNEI. The CDR3 DNA sequence: TGTGCCAGCAGTGGGGGGGGTGGCTACACCTTC. It codes for CASSGGGGYTF.

This chain joins TRBV7-8 and TRBJ1-1; TRBD1 agrees at 9 bases. V gave up 5 bases and J gave up 3 bases; unmatched junction bases: 4. CDR3 length: 14 residues. The germline V gene encodes CDR1 SGHVS and CDR2 FQNEAQ. CDR3 DNA: TGTGCCAGCAGCCAGGACAGGGGACACACTGAAGCTTTCTTT. It specifies CASSQDRGHTEAFF.

This clone came up once. The chain combines TRBV5-1 with TRBJ2-2; no clear D. Trimming left V 0 bases short and J 1 base short, with 4 bases between. This CDR3 comprises 14 residues. Germline V lookup: CDR1 SGHRS, CDR2 YFSETQ. CDR3 sequence reads: CASSLDRNTGELFF. The CDR3 region has the DNA TGCGCCAGCAGCTTGGACAGGAACACCGGGGAGCTGTTTTTT.

This clone was seen a few times. V usage is TRBV9 and J usage is TRBJ2-1; 7 bases fit TRBD1. Germline CDR1 and CDR2: SGDLS and YYNGEE. This CDR3 comprises 15 residues. V was clipped by 3 bases and J by 7 bases; unmatched bases: 10. DNA of the CDR3: TGTGCCAGCAGCGGAAGACAGGGTCCTTTGAATGAGCAGTTCTTC. It is translated as CASSGRQGPLNEQFF.

The rearrangement joins TRBV10-3 to TRBJ1-6; D possibly corresponds to TRBD1 (5 bases). This CDR3 spans 15 amino acids. CDR1 ENHRY and CDR2 SYGVKD come from the germline V gene. V lost 3 bases to trimming and J lost 9 bases, with 15 bases between them. DNA for the CDR3: TGTGCCATCAGTGACTCCGGGGGTGACAGTTCACCCCTCCACTTT. Its protein is CAISDSGGDSSPLHF.

The rearrangement joins TRBV6-1 to TRBJ2-7; 9 bases are a match to TRBD2. V gave up 6 bases and J gave up 2 bases; unmatched junction bases: 11. The CDR3 has 16 amino acids. Germline assignment: CDR1 MNHNS and CDR2 SASEGT. This CDR3 is CASSELAGPGPYEQYF. The DNA for the CDR3 is TGTGCCAGCAGCGAACTAGCGGGCCCAGGGCCCTACGAGCAGTACTTC.

V gene TRBV19 combines with J gene TRBJ1-5; D gene uncertain. The CDR3 is made up of 12 amino acids. The germline gives CDR1 LNHDA, CDR2 SQIVND (reference sequence). The V gene lost 5 bases and the J gene lost 3 bases, with 5 bases spanning the gap. The CDR3 reads CASSATNQPQHF. DNA for the CDR3: TGTGCCAGTAGTGCCACCAATCAGCCCCAGCATTTT.

The V gene is TRBV27, the J gene TRBJ2-7, with 9 nucleotides matching TRBD1. This CDR3 is built from 15 residues. Germline trimming cut 4 bases from V and 6 bases from J; bases unmatched to any gene: 10. Germline CDR1 reads MNHEY; CDR2 reads SMNVEV (reference sequence). The CDR3 DNA reads as TGTGCCAGCAGTTCGCGGGGGACAGGGCTAGGCGAGCAGTACTTC. Translated: CASSSRGTGLGEQYF.

The chain combines TRBV5-1 with TRBJ1-2, with a tentative D call TRBD1 (6 bases). V was pared by 4 bases and J by 5 bases, with 15 bases between. CDR3 size: 14 residues. The germline CDR1 and CDR2 sequences are SGHRS and YFSETQ. The CDR3 protein is CASSRVDRSYGYTF. CDR3 nucleotides: TGCGCCAGCAGCCGAGTGGACAGATCTTATGGCTACACCTTC.

This CDR3 is CASSWDFYNEQFF. The CDR3 DNA reads as TGTGCCAGCAGCTGGGACTTCTACAATGAGCAGTTCTTC. The rearrangement links TRBV28 to TRBJ2-1, with D perhaps matching TRBD2 (6 bases). V was cut by 6 bases and J by 3 bases, with 9 bases left in between. Germline V gene lookup returns CDR1 MDHEN and CDR2 SYDVKM. The CDR3 has 13 residues.

The rearrangement links TRBV5-1 to TRBJ1-2, with 7 bases lining up with TRBD1. Trimming removed 4 bases from V and 5 bases from J; junction bases left unmatched: 11. There are 15 residues in the CDR3. In germline, CDR1 is SGHRS, CDR2 YFSETQ. CDR3 nucleotides: TGCGCCAGCAGCGGGGGACAGAAGGTTGGATATGGCTACACCTTC. Translating gives CASSGGQKVGYGYTF.

V gene TRBV6-1 combines with J gene TRBJ1-5; TRBD1 matches 10 bases. CDR3 length: 15 residues. The V gene's germline CDR1 is MNHNS and CDR2 SASEGT. V lost 6 bases to trimming and J lost 1 base; unmatched junction nucleotides: 3. CDR3 in DNA: TGTGCCAGCAGGTCGGACAGGGGGAGCAATCAGCCCCAGCATTTT. This gives the protein CASRSDRGSNQPQHF.

The rearrangement links TRBV15 to TRBJ2-1, with D possibly TRBD1 on 5 matching bases. This CDR3 comprises 16 residues. Germline lookup yields CDR1 LNHNV and CDR2 YYDKDF (reference sequence). Trimming removed 3 bases from V and 0 bases from J, with 12 bases in between. This chain's CDR3 is CATSSRQSFSYNEQFF. The CDR3 nucleotides read TGTGCCACCAGCAGCAGACAGTCGTTCTCCTACAATGAGCAGTTCTTC.

This clone was detected once. The chain links TRBV29-1 to TRBJ1-5; D remains unclear. V lost 7 bases and J 7 bases, leaving 17 bases between the germline ends. CDR1 is SQVTM, CDR2 ANQGSEA, per germline. The CDR3 runs to 13 residues. The CDR3 bases are TGCAGCGCCAGACAAGGGTTGGGGCAGCCCCAGCATTTT. This sequence encodes CSARQGLGQPQHF.